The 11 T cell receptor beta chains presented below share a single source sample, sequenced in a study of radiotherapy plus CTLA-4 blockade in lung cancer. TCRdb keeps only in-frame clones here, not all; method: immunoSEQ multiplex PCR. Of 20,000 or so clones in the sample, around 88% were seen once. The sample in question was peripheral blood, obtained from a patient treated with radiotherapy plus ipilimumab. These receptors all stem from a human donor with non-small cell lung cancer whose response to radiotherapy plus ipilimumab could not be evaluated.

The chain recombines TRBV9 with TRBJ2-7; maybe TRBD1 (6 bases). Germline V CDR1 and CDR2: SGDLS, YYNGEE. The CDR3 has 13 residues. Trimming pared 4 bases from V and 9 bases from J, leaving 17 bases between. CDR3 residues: CASSPTTGGGQYF. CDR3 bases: TGTGCCAGCAGCCCTACGACAGGCGGAGGGCAGTACTTC.

This chain's CDR3 is CASSPNRGGNTIYF. CDR3 in DNA: TGTGCCAGCAGTCCCAACAGGGGTGGAAACACCATATATTTT. The gene calls are TRBV14 and TRBJ1-3, with 7 positions matching TRBD1. CDR3 length: 14 amino acids. The germline V gene encodes CDR1 SGHDN and CDR2 FVKESK. With 6 bases clipped from V and 3 bases from J, the junction kept 5 bases outside the gene matches.

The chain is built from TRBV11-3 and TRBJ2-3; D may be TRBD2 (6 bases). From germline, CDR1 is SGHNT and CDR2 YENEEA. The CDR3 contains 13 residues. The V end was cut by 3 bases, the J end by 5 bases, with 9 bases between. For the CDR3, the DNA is TGTGCCAGCAGCTTGGTTAGCGGAGATACGCAGTATTTT. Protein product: CASSLVSGDTQYF.

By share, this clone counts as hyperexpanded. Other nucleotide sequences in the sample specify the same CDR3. For the CDR3, the DNA is TGTGCCAGCAGCATTAGCGGGGTGGTAACCGGGGAGCTGTTTTTT. This encodes CASSISGVVTGELFF. This chain joins TRBV5-4 and TRBJ2-2; 8 positions match TRBD2. The trim removed 4 bases at V and 5 bases at J, leaving 7 bases unmatched. This CDR3 contains 15 residues. Per the germline V gene, CDR1 is SGHNT and CDR2 is YYREEE (reference sequence).

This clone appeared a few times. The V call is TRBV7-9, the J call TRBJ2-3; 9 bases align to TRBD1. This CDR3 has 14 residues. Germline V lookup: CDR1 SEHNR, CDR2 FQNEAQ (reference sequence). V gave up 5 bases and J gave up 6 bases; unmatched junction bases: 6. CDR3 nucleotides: TGTGCCAGCAGCCTCGGGACAGGGCGCGATACGCAGTATTTT. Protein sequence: CASSLGTGRDTQYF.

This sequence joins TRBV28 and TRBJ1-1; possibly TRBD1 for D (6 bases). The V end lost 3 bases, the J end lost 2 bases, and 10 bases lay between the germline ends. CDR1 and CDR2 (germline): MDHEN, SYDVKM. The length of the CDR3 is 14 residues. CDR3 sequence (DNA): TGTGCCAGCAGTTTCGCAGGGGCTAACACTGAAGCTTTCTTT. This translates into CASSFAGANTEAFF.

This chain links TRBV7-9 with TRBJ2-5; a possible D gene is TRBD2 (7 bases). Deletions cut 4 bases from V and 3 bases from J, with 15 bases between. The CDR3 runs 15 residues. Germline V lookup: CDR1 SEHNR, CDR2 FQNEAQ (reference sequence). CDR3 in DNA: TGTGCCAGCAGCTCCCTGGGGGGGGGCGAAGAGACCCAGTACTTC. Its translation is CASSSLGGGEETQYF.

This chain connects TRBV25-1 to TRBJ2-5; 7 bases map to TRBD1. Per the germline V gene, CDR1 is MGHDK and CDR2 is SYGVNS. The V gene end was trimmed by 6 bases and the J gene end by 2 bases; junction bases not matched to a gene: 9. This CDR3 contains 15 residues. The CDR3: CASSVRDRSQETQYF. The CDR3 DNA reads TGTGCCAGCAGCGTTCGGGACAGATCGCAAGAGACCCAGTACTTC.

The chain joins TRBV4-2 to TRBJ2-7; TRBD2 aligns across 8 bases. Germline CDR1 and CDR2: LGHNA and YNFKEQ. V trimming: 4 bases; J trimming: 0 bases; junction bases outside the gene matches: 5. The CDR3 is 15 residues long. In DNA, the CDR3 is TGTGCCAGCAGCCCGGGGACTAGGGACTCCTACGAGCAGTACTTC. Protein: CASSPGTRDSYEQYF.

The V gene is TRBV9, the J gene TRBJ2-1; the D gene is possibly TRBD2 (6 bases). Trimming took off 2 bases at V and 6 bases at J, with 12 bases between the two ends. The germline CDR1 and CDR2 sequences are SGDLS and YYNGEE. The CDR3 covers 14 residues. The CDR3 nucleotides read TGTGCCAGCAGCGTGGGAGGAGGGGCCAATGAGCAGTTCTTC. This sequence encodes CASSVGGGANEQFF. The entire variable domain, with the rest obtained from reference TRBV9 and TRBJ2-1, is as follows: DSGVTQTPKHLITATGQRVTLRCSPRSGDLSVYWYQQSLDQGLQFLIQYYNGEERAKGNILERFSAQQFPDLHSELNLSSLELGDSALYFCASSVGGGANEQFFGPGTRLTVL.

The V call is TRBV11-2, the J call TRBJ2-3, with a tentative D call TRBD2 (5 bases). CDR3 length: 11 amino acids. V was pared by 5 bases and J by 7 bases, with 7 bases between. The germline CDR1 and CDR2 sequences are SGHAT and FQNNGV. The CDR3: CASSEGYTQYF. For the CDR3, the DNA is TGTGCCAGCAGCGAGGGCTATACGCAGTATTTT.